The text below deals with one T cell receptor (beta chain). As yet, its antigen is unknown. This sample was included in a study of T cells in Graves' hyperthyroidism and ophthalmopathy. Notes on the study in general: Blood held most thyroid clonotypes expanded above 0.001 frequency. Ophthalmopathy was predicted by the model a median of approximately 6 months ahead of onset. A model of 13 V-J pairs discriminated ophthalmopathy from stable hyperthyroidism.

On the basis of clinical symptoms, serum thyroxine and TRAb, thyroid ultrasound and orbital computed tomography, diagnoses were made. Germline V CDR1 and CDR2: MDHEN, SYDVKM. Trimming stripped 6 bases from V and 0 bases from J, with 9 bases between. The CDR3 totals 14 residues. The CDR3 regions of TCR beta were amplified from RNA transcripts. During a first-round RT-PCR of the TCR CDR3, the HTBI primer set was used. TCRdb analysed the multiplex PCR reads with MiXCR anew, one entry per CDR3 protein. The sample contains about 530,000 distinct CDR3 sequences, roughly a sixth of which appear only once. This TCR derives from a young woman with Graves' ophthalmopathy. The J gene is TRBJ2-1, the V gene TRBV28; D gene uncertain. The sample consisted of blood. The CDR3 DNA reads TGTGCCAGCAGGAAAGTGGTCTCCTACAATGAGCAGTTCTTC. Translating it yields CASRKVVSYNEQFF.